This T cell receptor beta chain was captured in a study of blood T cells in healthy people across ages (dated by TCRdb to about 2015). About the study as a whole: In model experiments, roughly one uniquely barcoded TCR beta cDNA molecule per two T cells was captured by template switching. The study measured age-related changes in TCR beta repertoire diversity using deep sequencing normalized with unique cDNA molecular identifiers. The donors were split into four age groups: young (average 16 years), middle-aged (nearly 40), aged (more than 55) and long-lived (roughly 77). To avoid experimental bias, donors of different ages were spread randomly across the sequencing lanes. Using the same blood draw, the study looked at two additional independent replicas of 1 million unique cDNA reads for two donors, one aged 18 to 30 and the other aged 80 or older.

Results the study describes overall, beyond this receptor: Compared with the aged group, the long-lived group had more naive CD4+ T cells, fewer expanded clones and increased TCR diversity, a pattern suggesting age selection. There was a strong correlation between observed TCR beta diversity and the percentage of naive T cells measured by flow cytometry. Because the CMV infection status of the donors was unknown, age-related changes in expanded clonotypes may potentially have been confounded. Bulk unsorted PBMC profiling prevented conclusive comparison of naive and antigen-experienced compartments. Estimates of total diversity from one million sequenced T cells were regarded as lower bounds and underestimates. Observed TCR beta diversity per million T cells fell roughly linearly with age, and a significant reduction was already apparent by age around 40.

This clonotype was seen a handful of times. Its antigen has not been determined. Base quality data are lacking; no much larger clone is found one base away. The donors were some 36 Caucasian individuals from Russia, aged about 6 to 95 years, who were systemically healthy. Each donor gave about 9.2 milliliters of peripheral blood, drawn into EDTA-treated Vacutainer tubes. Ficoll-Paque density-gradient centrifugation was used to isolate PBMCs, with at least 6 million per sample. Trizol reagent was used to extract total RNA from the PBMCs, yielding at least 5.5 micrograms per sample. For every donor, an aliquot of PBMCs went through flow cytometry to measure the percentages of naive CD45RAhigh/CD27high T cells. Library preparation employed 5' RACE. Sequencing was carried out with an Illumina HiSeq 2500. A second roughly 6 to 11 cycle PCR used a sample-barcoded 5' primer and a J-beta primer mix. A template-switch 5' adaptor carrying 12 random nucleotides introduced a unique molecular identifier onto each TCR beta cDNA molecule. Each sample yielded at least 3 million CDR3-containing paired-end reads. First-strand cDNA synthesis was performed from all RNA using the Mint cDNA synthesis kit, with priming by a TRBC-specific oligonucleotide. After uracil-DNA glycosylase treatment, a first 18-cycle PCR used universal primers M1SS and BC2_uni_R on all cDNA. In the source study's methods: Normalization of each sample was performed by random selection of 1 million high-quality reads, each carrying a distinct molecular identifier. Reads sharing molecular identifiers were discarded rather than binned into consensus sequences. MiTCR, run with a Q25 quality threshold and the strictest error-elimination algorithm, handled CDR3 identification, clonotype clustering and error correction. A nonparametric unseen species model with Euler transformation was used to estimate lower-bound total TCR beta diversity. TCRdb reprocessing: public reads trimmed at Q25 with fastp, clones called with MiXCR, in-frame beta chains kept. For every CDR3 protein sequence, its rows merge into one entry that carries the most common genes and DNA. The V and J calls and clone size are TCRdb's, not the authors'. Recorded for this sample are just over 1 million distinct CDR3 sequences; 40% to 45% of them occurred a single time. The ten largest clones take up about 20% of the sample.

Sample: blood. This receptor was obtained from a woman in her fifties or sixties in good health.

The sequenced DNA is TGTGCCAGCAGTTTGACACGTTTGGGCCAAGAGACCCAGTACTTC. It translates as CASSLTRLGQETQYF. The rearrangement combines TRBV7-9 with TRBJ2-5, with the D gene call left open. At the junction V is shortened by 6 bases and J by 1 base, with 15 bases in between. Based on the germline V gene (reference sequence), the CDR1 and CDR2 sequences are SEHNR and FQNEAQ. The CDR3 has 15 amino acids, counting the end cysteine and phenylalanine. Just CDR3 DNA is preserved here, 45 bases in frame from base 1.